The sequence of this T cell receptor (beta chain) was determined in a study of T cells after yellow fever vaccination. The ends were cut back, 1 base at V and 0 bases at J, with 15 bases in the middle. The germline V gene has CDR1 DFQATT and CDR2 SNEGSKA (reference sequence). The CDR3 has 16 residues. At least ten counts were recorded for this clonotype. TCR cDNA, made by 5'RACE template switching, carried an added universal primer site and UMIs. TCRdb reprocessed the 5' RACE reads via MiXCR and lists one record per CDR3 protein. The data hold about 250,000 distinct CDR3 sequences, with roughly 3.5% observed a single time.

The chain couples TRBV20-1 to TRBJ1-1, with TRBD1 as a possible D gene (6 bases). The clonotype comes from a young man who received the YFV17D yellow fever vaccine. The sample here was PBMCs, taken 15 days after the yellow fever booster vaccination. The CDR3 DNA reads as TGCAGTGCTAGAGTTCATCGGCAGGGGATGAACACTGAAGCTTTCTTT. This translates into CSARVHRQGMNTEAFF.